Included here is one TCR beta chain sequence, with context. The entry originates in a study of monozygotic twins with inflammatory bowel disease. Per germline, CDR1 MNHEY and CDR2 SVGEGT. The CDR3 has 16 residues. Following a re-call of the 5' RACE reads, TCRdb has one entry per CDR3 protein and lacks DNA. The sample features over 350,000 distinct CDR3 sequences, with approximately 2.8% in its top ten. Sequencing was performed on blood. The rearrangement links TRBV6-2 or TRBV6-3 to TRBJ1-2. The TCR sequence derives from a human donor with ulcerative colitis or Crohn's disease, or a healthy co-twin of an affected twin (not recorded which). CDR3 region: CASSTIKYSVGNGYTF.